The rows below give T cell receptor beta chains drawn from one sample of a study of T cells expressing NK-cell markers. Following a re-call of the 5' RACE reads, TCRdb has one entry per CDR3 protein and lacks DNA. The specimen's table records 150,000 to 180,000 distinct CDR3 sequences. The sequenced material came from blood T cells: a sorted CD56 or NKG2C T cell subset, CD4+ or CD8+ T cells, or bulk PBMC T cells (not recorded which). The receptors here all came from a woman aged 50 to 65 in good health. The CDR3 runs from the conserved cysteine through the conserved F or W. Clone size is not always given. Where it is, it says once, few, many or a class for expanded clones.

J gene	V gene	clone size	CDR3 length	CDR3 protein
TRBJ2-1	TRBV6-6	.	14	CASSYVDFNNEQFF
TRBJ2-1	TRBV11-2	.	14	CASTAGTPYNEQFF
TRBJ2-7	TRBV7-9	.	16	CASSLIRDSATYEQYF
TRBJ2-3	TRBV15	.	14	CATSSVWSTDTQYF
TRBJ2-1	TRBV14	.	16	CASSQDFSGRVWEQFF
TRBJ2-1	TRBV6-5	.	15	CASSGLAGVNNEQFF
TRBJ2-2	TRBV12-3/TRBV12-4	.	14	CASTRQGGTGELFF
TRBJ2-3	TRBV7-8	.	13	CASSFLVSDTQYF
TRBJ2-5	TRBV4-1	.	13	CASSQDLEETQYF
TRBJ2-5	TRBV6-1	.	14	CASSGGWYQETQYF
TRBJ2-1	TRBV25-1	medium-sized	13	CASSDLADNEQFF
TRBJ2-1	TRBV20-1	.	15	CSARDRTSGTNEQFF
TRBJ2-7	TRBV12-3/TRBV12-4	.	15	CASSWKRAPSYEQYF
TRBJ2-1	TRBV6-6	.	13	CASGPGEYNEQFF
TRBJ2-3	TRBV19	.	13	CASNSGNTDTQYF
TRBJ2-1	TRBV6-5	.	13	CASSIQGGNEQFF
TRBJ2-3	TRBV15	.	16	CATSRDTQGSRDTQYF
TRBJ2-1	TRBV20-1	.	14	CSARVTSGLNEQFF
TRBJ2-1	TRBV9	.	13	CASSVSRGNEQFF
TRBJ2-1	TRBV12-3/TRBV12-4	.	16	CASSPTGGRAENEQFF
TRBJ2-5	TRBV5-1	.	17	CASSFGLAGEIKETQYF
TRBJ2-5	TRBV20-1	.	15	CSALSGTSGEETQYF
TRBJ2-7	TRBV29-1	.	11	CSGAKGYEQYF
TRBJ2-1	TRBV27	.	14	CASSLTGRSNEQFF
TRBJ1-1	TRBV6-5	.	13	CASSSGHNTEAFF
TRBJ2-1	TRBV29-1	.	15	CSVVDRRSPYNEQFF
TRBJ2-2	TRBV6-5	.	16	CASIGVAFINTGELFF
TRBJ2-5	TRBV11-3	.	14	CASSSGSGQETQYF
TRBJ2-1	TRBV20-1	.	13	CSASTQRYNEQFF
TRBJ2-1	TRBV24-1	.	16	CATSDLTGGLGNEQFF
TRBJ2-1	TRBV24-1	.	14	CATSDLLSGTGQFF
TRBJ2-1	TRBV3-1	.	17	CASSQDITPGGYNEQFF
TRBJ2-3	TRBV3-1	.	17	CASSQAFGRAATDTQYF
TRBJ1-3	TRBV14	.	14	CASSPWSSGNTIYF
TRBJ1-5	TRBV12-3/TRBV12-4	.	17	CASSLSSGLNSNQPQHF
TRBJ2-6	TRBV29-1	.	16	CRFDAPGNSGANVLTF
TRBJ2-4	TRBV28	.	15	CASSFPRDIKNIQYF
TRBJ1-3	TRBV4-1	.	15	CASREQTGIGNTIYF
TRBJ1-5	TRBV27	.	12	CASSSTGQPQHF
TRBJ1-2	TRBV19	.	13	CASIGDRVYGYTF
TRBJ2-3	TRBV3-1	.	14	CASSQAGNTDTQYF
TRBJ2-3	TRBV27	.	15	CASRIGAGGADTQYF
TRBJ2-7	TRBV4-1	.	13	CASRGAGTYEQYF
TRBJ2-1	TRBV6-4	.	15	CASSPGASSYNEQFF
TRBJ2-1	TRBV6-5	.	15	CASSHEGTSGVREFF
TRBJ2-7	TRBV7-9	.	15	CASSSDRGPSYEQYF
TRBJ2-3	TRBV2	.	14	CASSEVGGMDTQYF
TRBJ2-1	TRBV7-6	.	18	CASSLSCCGTGFYNEQFF
TRBJ2-1	TRBV19	.	13	CASSILAFDEQFF
TRBJ1-4	TRBV19	.	13	CASSTSLNEKLFF
TRBJ1-2	TRBV11-2	.	15	CASSIPDALVSGYTF
TRBJ2-2	TRBV11-3	.	20	CASSSTFPGLAGGDTGELFF
TRBJ2-1	TRBV20-1	.	16	CSAQSYSLISYNEQFF
TRBJ2-3	TRBV6-2/TRBV6-3	.	15	CASGLAGGGTDTQYF
TRBJ2-3	TRBV27	.	16	CASSLMPSRPWDTQYF
TRBJ2-7	TRBV7-9	.	15	CASSEAAFSSYEQYF
TRBJ2-3	TRBV5-1	.	19	CASSFVIAGGPSSTDTQYF
TRBJ1-5	TRBV7-9	.	16	CASSLSGTGDLQPQHF